The T cell receptor (beta chain) described here comes from a study of blood T cell repertoires in COVID-19. For the study at large: Samples representing acute and convalescent COVID-19 were sourced from the United States, Italy and Spain.

Categorization into cohorts depended on clinical history that participants reported. Produced via immunoSEQ multiplex PCR; TCRdb's table is partial and in-frame only. Altogether about 140,000 clones are present, almost 85% being singletons, with the ten largest covering around 5.5%. The CDR3 is 15 amino acids. CDR1 is MNHEY and CDR2 is SVGAGI in the germline V gene. V shed 6 bases, J shed 8 bases, and the junction held 13 bases outside the gene matches. The chain couples TRBV6-5 to TRBJ1-5; 7 nucleotides align to TRBD1. This clonotype was obtained from a middle-aged man with acute COVID-19. The sequenced material came from PBMCs or T cells enriched from blood (not recorded which). CDR3 region: CASRTGGGPGEPQHF. The DNA for the CDR3 is TGTGCCAGCAGAACTGGAGGGGGCCCGGGGGAGCCCCAGCATTTT.